A single sample gave rise to the 21 T cell receptor beta chains below, sequenced in a study of T-cell reconstitution after alpha-beta-depleted transplantation in children. During its preparation, the TCRbeta library received unique molecular identifiers. Via MiXCR, TCRdb re-called the PCR reads, giving one row per CDR3 protein. This sample carries roughly 100,000 distinct CDR3 sequences, 7% to 10% of them seen once, and the ten largest clones take 6.9%. Sequencing was performed on PBMCs from the stem cell graft donor, taken from the stem cell graft. All receptors come from a human donor who donated a stem cell graft to a child with congenital amegakaryocytic thrombocytopenia.

Many counts were recorded for this clonotype. The DNA of the CDR3 is TGCAGTGCTATAAAAAGCGGGGGAACCGGGGAGCTGTTTTTT. It encodes CSAIKSGGTGELFF. The chain joins TRBV20-1 to TRBJ2-2, with 8 positions matching TRBD2. The CDR3 spans 14 residues. The V segment lost 4 bases and the J segment 5 bases; nucleotides outside the gene matches: 6. Per the germline V gene, CDR1 is DFQATT and CDR2 is SNEGSKA (reference sequence).

At least ten counts were recorded for this clonotype. The chain combines TRBV20-1 with TRBJ1-3; D is unclear. This CDR3 is 15 amino acids long. Per germline, CDR1 DFQATT and CDR2 SNEGSKA (reference sequence). Trimming cost V 2 bases and J 4 bases, with 15 bases left between them. Here the CDR3 reads CSARPLGGSGNTIYF. DNA for the CDR3: TGCAGTGCTAGACCCCTCGGCGGATCGGGAAACACCATATATTTT.

The table lists this clonotype with many counts. The chain uses TRBV3-1 and TRBJ2-1; D not resolved. Germline assignment: CDR1 LGHDT and CDR2 YNNKEL (reference sequence). The CDR3 extends over 15 amino acids. The V and J ends lost 1 base and 1 base respectively, with 8 bases between them. This CDR3 is CASSQVSVSYNEQFF. The CDR3 nucleotides are TGTGCCAGCAGCCAAGTGTCAGTATCCTACAATGAGCAGTTCTTC.

This clonotype was seen many times. The chain couples TRBV7-8 to TRBJ2-7, with D tentatively TRBD1 or TRBD2 (5 bases each). The ends were cut back, 5 bases at V and 0 bases at J, with 17 bases in the middle. Germline V gene sequence: CDR1 SGHVS, CDR2 FQNEAQ. This CDR3 has 16 residues. CDR3: CASSPLSGAISYEQYF. DNA for the CDR3: TGTGCCAGCAGCCCCCTATCCGGGGCGATCTCCTACGAGCAGTACTTC.

In this sample, this clonotype turned up many times. The chain recombines TRBV6-2 or TRBV6-3 with TRBJ2-1; tentatively, D is TRBD1 (5 bases). Germline V lookup: CDR1 MNHEY, CDR2 SVGEGT. The CDR3 length is 13 residues. Trimming pared 6 bases from V and 6 bases from J, leaving 12 bases between. The CDR3 sequence is CASREPGFNEQFF. In DNA, the CDR3 is TGTGCCAGCAGAGAGCCAGGGTTCAATGAGCAGTTCTTC.

Ten or more counts support this clonotype. The V call is TRBV9, the J call TRBJ1-5; D remains unclear. Trimming removed 0 bases at V and 0 bases at J, with 7 bases between. The CDR3 runs to 15 residues. The germline gives CDR1 SGDLS, CDR2 YYNGEE. CDR3 DNA: TGTGCCAGCAGCGTAGGAGCAAATAGCAATCAGCCCCAGCATTTT. This sequence encodes CASSVGANSNQPQHF.

This clonotype was observed a few times. The CDR3 nucleotides are TGTGCCACCAGTGACTCGGGACAGACCAACTATGGCTACACCTTC. Its translation: CATSDSGQTNYGYTF. The genes are TRBV24-1 and TRBJ1-2; 7 bases match TRBD1. Germline assignment: CDR1 KGHDR and CDR2 SFDVKD. The ends lost 4 bases at V and 2 bases at J; junction bases unmatched: 6. CDR3 length: 15 residues.

This clonotype came up many times. The chain has TRBV5-6 and TRBJ1-5; D gene ambiguous. Germline V gene lookup returns CDR1 SGHDT and CDR2 YYEEEE. CDR3 length: 14 amino acids. Trimming left V 0 bases short and J 6 bases short, with 10 bases between. The CDR3 here is CASSLDGMAQPQHF. As DNA, the CDR3 is TGTGCCAGCAGCTTGGACGGGATGGCTCAGCCCCAGCATTTT.

This clonotype was recorded at least ten times. The chain combines TRBV30 with TRBJ2-1; 7 bases align to TRBD2. This CDR3 spans 13 amino acids. The germline V gene encodes CDR1 GTSNPN and CDR2 SVGIG (reference sequence). V lost 0 bases and J lost 8; bases outside the gene matches: 4. The CDR3 loop is CAWSVEAGHEQFF. As DNA, the CDR3 is TGTGCCTGGAGTGTCGAAGCGGGACATGAGCAGTTCTTC.

This clonotype was recorded many times. The chain joins TRBV5-1 to TRBJ2-5; possible D gene TRBD1, 6 bases. The germline V gene has CDR1 SGHRS and CDR2 YFSETQ. The CDR3 covers 14 residues. The V and J ends lost 0 bases and 0 bases respectively, with 6 bases between them. In DNA, the CDR3 is TGCGCCAGCAGCTTGGGACAGGACCAAGAGACCCAGTACTTC. Its protein is CASSLGQDQETQYF.

This clonotype was observed many times. The chain couples TRBV4-3 to TRBJ2-3, with 10 bases matching TRBD2. This CDR3 is 17 amino acids long. With 1 base clipped from V and 5 bases from J, the junction kept 9 bases outside the gene matches. Germline CDR1 reads LGHNA; CDR2 reads YSLEER. Here the CDR3 DNA reads TGCGCCAGCAGCCAAGGGACTCTAGCGGGAGTTGGAGATACGCAGTATTTT. It translates to CASSQGTLAGVGDTQYF.

This clonotype was counted many times. Germline is not matched at one junction end, which may reflect a read error. The chain joins TRBV12-3 or TRBV12-4 to TRBJ2-5; the D gene is possibly TRBD2 (6 bases). CDR3 length: 14 residues. The CDR3 coding sequence is TGTGCCAGCAGTCTAGCGCGCGCTCGGGGGACCCAGTACTTC. It translates to CASSLARARGTQYF.

This clonotype was seen at least ten times. CDR3 in DNA: TGCAGTGCTACCCGACAGGGGAACACCGGGGAGCTGTTTTTT. It specifies CSATRQGNTGELFF. The gene calls are TRBV20-1 and TRBJ2-2, with TRBD1 matching over 7 bases. V was pared by 4 bases and J by 1 base, with 3 bases of the junction left unmatched. This CDR3 region has 14 residues. The germline gives CDR1 DFQATT, CDR2 SNEGSKA (reference sequence).

This clonotype was counted ten times or more. The gene calls are TRBV5-1 and TRBJ2-1; 11 bases are shared with TRBD2. Germline CDR1 SGHRS, CDR2 YFSETQ. The CDR3 sequence is 15 residues long. J lost 5 bases, V lost 4 bases, and 5 bases had no gene match. The CDR3 spells CASSPGLAANNEQFF. The CDR3 bases are TGCGCCAGCAGCCCGGGACTAGCGGCGAACAATGAGCAGTTCTTC.

By share of the sample, this clonotype is medium-sized (0.01 to 0.1%). This chain uses TRBV5-1 with TRBJ2-1; 8 bases map to TRBD1. Germline CDR1 SGHRS, CDR2 YFSETQ. The CDR3 consists of 15 residues. Germline trimming cut 0 bases from V and 7 bases from J; bases unmatched to any gene: 6. The CDR3 loop is CASSLVADRENEQFF. In nucleotides, the CDR3 is TGCGCCAGCAGCTTGGTCGCGGACAGGGAAAATGAGCAGTTCTTC.

This clonotype was found a few times. Germline and junction disagree at one end, which may indicate a read error. The CDR3, as DNA: TGCGCCAGCAGCCGAACAGGGTCTGGGGCCAACGGCCTGACTTTC. Its protein product is CASSRTGSGANGLTF. The genes are TRBV4-1 and TRBJ2-6, with a possible D match to TRBD1 (6 bases). This CDR3 spans 15 amino acids. The V gene's germline CDR1 is MGHRA and CDR2 YSYEKL.

This clonotype was detected ten times or more. The V and J genes are TRBV15 and TRBJ1-2; D perhaps matches TRBD1 (5 bases). The CDR3 runs to 14 residues. Germline V gives CDR1 LNHNV, CDR2 YYDKDF (reference sequence). V lost 0 bases to trimming and J lost 11 bases, with 16 bases between them. CDR3 sequence reads: CATSRDPLTGRYTF. The CDR3 DNA reads as TGTGCCACCAGCAGAGATCCGCTTACAGGAAGGTACACCTTC.

This clonotype was recorded at least ten times. V and J are TRBV12-3 or TRBV12-4 and TRBJ1-6; D is uncertain. Trimming removed 5 bases from V and 5 bases from J, with 16 bases in between. The length of the CDR3 is 16 residues. Here the CDR3 reads CASSEGDGPNNSPLHF. CDR3 sequence (DNA): TGTGCCAGCAGTGAGGGAGACGGACCGAATAATTCACCCCTCCACTTT.

This clonotype was seen ten or more times. This sequence joins TRBV12-3 or TRBV12-4 and TRBJ1-4; a weak D match, TRBD1 (5 bases). This CDR3 has 14 amino acids. The germline V and J ends were trimmed by 6 bases and 8 bases, with 16 bases remaining between them. CDR3: CASRDPGTVEKLFF. The CDR3 nucleotides read TGTGCCAGCAGGGACCCCGGGACGGTAGAAAAACTGTTTTTT.

This clonotype has ten or more counts. The rearrangement links TRBV6-2 or TRBV6-3 to TRBJ2-1; 7 nucleotides line up with TRBD1. There are 15 residues in the CDR3. The germline V gene encodes CDR1 MNHEY and CDR2 SVGEGT. V dropped 2 bases and J dropped 8; count of bases not matched to a gene: 9. CDR3 DNA sequence: TGTGCCAGCAGTTACCTGAACTACAGGGGCGATGAGCAGTTCTTC. Translated: CASSYLNYRGDEQFF.

Only a few counts were recorded for this clonotype. The gene calls are TRBV6-6 and TRBJ1-4, with D hard to call. V was trimmed by 2 bases and J by 8 bases, leaving 9 bases between them. The CDR3 length is 13 residues. Germline CDR1 MNHNY, CDR2 SVGAGI (reference sequence). Here the CDR3 DNA reads TGTGCCAGCAGTTACAGGGAGCGGGAAAAACTGTTTTTT. Encoded protein: CASSYREREKLFF.